Following are 6 T cell receptor beta chains from one sample sequenced in a study of cytomegalovirus exposure and HLA in healthy donors. Vbeta (60) and Jbeta (13) primers were used in the PCR. Profiling relied on immunoSEQ multiplex PCR, and the TCRdb table lists in-frame clones only, not all of them. The sample includes under 150,000 clones, over 65% of them seen just once. Input material: PBMCs. The source of these receptors is a woman between 40 and 55 years old in good health and CMV-seropositive.

V and J are TRBV27 and TRBJ1-5, with a tentative D call TRBD1 (5 bases). V lost 3 bases to trimming and J lost 3 bases, with 9 bases between them. This CDR3 region has 14 residues. Germline CDR1 reads MNHEY; CDR2 reads SMNVEV (reference sequence). The DNA for the CDR3 is TGTGCCAGCAGTTTGGAGGGGTACAATCAGCCCCAGCATTTT. Translated: CASSLEGYNQPQHF.

The chain employs TRBV11-2 and TRBJ1-3; D ambiguous. Germline assignment: CDR1 SGHAT and CDR2 FQNNGV. This CDR3 is built from 16 residues. Trimming stripped 3 bases from V and 0 bases from J, with 12 bases between. The CDR3 DNA reads TGTGCCAGCAGCTTTTTCGCCGGAGTCTCTGGAAACACCATATATTTT. Its translation is CASSFFAGVSGNTIYF.

CDR3 protein: CASSLTSGSFIDTQYF. Here the CDR3 DNA reads TGCGCCAGCAGCTTGACTAGCGGGAGTTTTATAGATACGCAGTATTTT. The chain combines TRBV5-1 with TRBJ2-3; TRBD2 agrees at 11 bases. The CDR3 extends over 16 amino acids. Germline values: CDR1 SGHRS, CDR2 YFSETQ. Trimming at V came to 1 base and at J to 5 bases, leaving 6 bases not matched to a gene.

The rearrangement joins TRBV7-2 to TRBJ2-4; TRBD2 aligns across 8 bases. The length of the CDR3 is 12 residues. CDR1 and CDR2 (germline): SGHTA, FQGNSA. With V trimmed by 4 bases and J by 13 bases, 6 bases remained unmatched. CDR3 bases: TGTGCCAGCAGCTCGGGAGGGTACTCCCAGTACTTC. Translation: CASSSGGYSQYF.

V gene TRBV28 combines with J gene TRBJ2-5; TRBD2 aligns across 13 bases. Germline-derived CDR1 and CDR2 are MDHEN and SYDVKM. This CDR3 has 16 amino acids. The V gene end was trimmed by 6 bases and the J gene end by 1 base; junction bases not matched to a gene: 5. The CDR3 sequence: CASSRGTSGIQETQYF. The CDR3 DNA sequence: TGTGCCAGCAGCCGCGGGACTAGCGGGATCCAAGAGACCCAGTACTTC.

This clone has a handful of counts. The chain has TRBV19 and TRBJ1-2; 11 bases agree with TRBD1. The CDR3 covers 12 residues. Trimming at V came to 8 bases and at J to 6 bases, leaving 2 bases not matched to a gene. Germline CDR1 reads LNHDA; CDR2 reads SQIVND (reference sequence). The CDR3, as DNA: TGTGCCAGTGGACAGGGGGCGAATGGCTACACCTTC. This codes for CASGQGANGYTF.